These 3 T cell receptor beta chains came from one sample sequenced in a study of T cells in Graves' hyperthyroidism and ophthalmopathy (dated by TCRdb to about 2019). Libraries were prepared through multiplex PCR. Instrument on record: Illumina HiSeq 2000. TCR beta CDR3 regions were amplified from RNA transcripts. The TCR CDR3 was subjected to a first round of RT-PCR using the HTBI primer set and the Qiagen OneStep RT-PCR kit. TCRdb ran its own pipeline on the public reads, namely fastp trimming at Q25 and MiXCR clone calling, and kept in-frame beta chains. Merged by CDR3 protein, the rows form single entries marked with the most common genes and DNA. In all, the sample holds 600,000 to 800,000 distinct CDR3 sequences, and approximately 40% of those were seen once. The ten most abundant clones make up around 29% of the sample. Source material: blood. The receptors were sampled from a woman aged 40 to 50 with Graves' hyperthyroidism.

This clonotype has only a few counts. The CDR3 sequence is CASRGQEGAFF. CDR3 sequence (DNA): TGTGCCAGCAGGGGACAGGAGGGGGCTTTCTTT. V gene TRBV28 combines with J gene TRBJ1-1, with TRBD1 matching over 8 bases. The CDR3 runs 11 residues. Trimming cost V 6 bases and J 11 bases; bases outside gene matches: 5. Germline loops: CDR1 MDHEN, CDR2 SYDVKM.

This clonotype was seen only a few times. This chain uses TRBV20-1 with TRBJ2-3; D uncertain. The CDR3 runs to 14 residues. CDR1 is DFQATT, CDR2 SNEGSKA, per germline (reference sequence). Between the trimmed V and J ends, which lost 6 bases and 2 bases, there was a span of 15 bases. The CDR3 is CSAPSNRHTDTQYF. Written as DNA, the CDR3 is TGCAGTGCCCCTTCGAACCGGCACACAGATACGCAGTATTTT.

In regard to this clonotype: The conserved phenylalanine or tryptophan normally closing the CDR3 is absent here, so this likely arose from a read error. The rearrangement uses TRBV6-5 and TRBJ1-1; D remains unclear. Deletions cut 2 bases from V and 4 bases from J, with 11 bases between. The length of the CDR3 is 14 residues. Germline loops: CDR1 MNHEY, CDR2 SVGAGI. CDR3 protein: CASSYREWGTEAFL. DNA of the CDR3: TGTGCCAGCAGTTACAGGGAGTGGGGCACTGAAGCTTTCCTT.